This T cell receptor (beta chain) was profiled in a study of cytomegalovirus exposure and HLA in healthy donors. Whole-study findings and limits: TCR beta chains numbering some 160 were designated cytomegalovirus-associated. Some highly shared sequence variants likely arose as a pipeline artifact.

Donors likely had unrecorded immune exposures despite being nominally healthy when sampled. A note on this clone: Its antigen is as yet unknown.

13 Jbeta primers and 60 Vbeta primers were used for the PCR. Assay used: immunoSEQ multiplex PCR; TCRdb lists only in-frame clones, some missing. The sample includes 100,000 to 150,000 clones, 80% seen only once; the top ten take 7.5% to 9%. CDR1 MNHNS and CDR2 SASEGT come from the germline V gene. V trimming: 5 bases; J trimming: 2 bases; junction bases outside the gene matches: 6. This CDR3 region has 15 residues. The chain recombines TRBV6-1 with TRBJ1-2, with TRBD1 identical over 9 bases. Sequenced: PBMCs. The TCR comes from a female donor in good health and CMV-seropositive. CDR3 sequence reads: CASSSPGQGNYGYTF. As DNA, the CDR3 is TGTGCCAGCAGTTCCCCGGGACAGGGAAACTATGGCTACACCTTC.